This T cell receptor beta chain was identified during a study of radiation and T cells in renal cell carcinoma. As for the study in general: Nephrectomy followed 15 Gy stereotactic body radiation by 4 weeks.

Time point here: blood 2 weeks post-SBRT. The treatment was: 15 Gy SBRT to primary tumor, nephrectomy 4 weeks later. Blood was sampled at baseline, 2 weeks and 4 weeks after SBRT. Trimming removed 3 bases from V and 3 bases from J; junction bases left unmatched: 4. The CDR3 has 14 residues. Looked up from germline, CDR1 is LNHDA and CDR2 is SQIVND (reference sequence). The assay was immunoSEQ multiplex PCR, and TCRdb's table has in-frame clones only and misses some. The data show some 150,000 clones, roughly 87% seen once. Study-level points and caveats: From baseline, blood top tumor clonotypes peaked at 2 weeks post-radiation. Baseline intratumoral clonotype presence is unknown without pretreatment biopsies.

Worth noting for this clone: Its antigen is undetermined.

The chain joins TRBV19 to TRBJ1-2, with 7 bases matching TRBD1. Sequencing used blood, obtained from a patient whose treatment included radiotherapy and nephrectomy. The TCR comes from a woman aged 45 to 65 with renal cell carcinoma. In nucleotides, the CDR3 is TGTGCCAGTAGTATTGACAGGGACGACTATGGCTACACCTTC. Translation: CASSIDRDDYGYTF. Together with reference TRBV19 and TRBJ1-2, the CDR3 gives the full variable domain: DGGITQSPKYLFRKEGQNVTLSCEQNLNHDAMYWYRQDPGQGLRLIYYSQIVNDFQKGDIAEGYSVSREKKESFPLTVTSAQKNPTAFYLCASSIDRDDYGYTFGSGTRLTVV.